The present entry profiles one T cell receptor (beta chain) with its context. The CDR3 has 12 amino acids. CDR1 is LGHNA and CDR2 is YSLEER in the germline V gene. V lost 0 bases and J lost 5, with 5 bases in between. Per sample, extraction of total RNA gave at least 5.5 micrograms in every case. This entry comes from a study of blood T cells in healthy people across ages. Study-wide background: There was about one barcoded beta molecule captured by template switching per two T cells.

It was with a sample-barcoded 5' primer and a J-beta primer mix that a second PCR of about 6 to 12 cycles was run. One entry per CDR3 protein results from TCRdb running MiXCR on the 5' RACE reads. Of 1.8 million or so distinct CDR3 sequences in the sample, 35% to 50% are singletons; the top ten hold more than 20%. This receptor was identified in a human donor in good health. V and J are TRBV4-3 and TRBJ2-7; no clear D. The sequenced sample was blood. In DNA form, the CDR3 reads TGCGCCAGCAGCCAAGATTTCCACGAGCAGTACTTC. Its protein product is CASSQDFHEQYF.